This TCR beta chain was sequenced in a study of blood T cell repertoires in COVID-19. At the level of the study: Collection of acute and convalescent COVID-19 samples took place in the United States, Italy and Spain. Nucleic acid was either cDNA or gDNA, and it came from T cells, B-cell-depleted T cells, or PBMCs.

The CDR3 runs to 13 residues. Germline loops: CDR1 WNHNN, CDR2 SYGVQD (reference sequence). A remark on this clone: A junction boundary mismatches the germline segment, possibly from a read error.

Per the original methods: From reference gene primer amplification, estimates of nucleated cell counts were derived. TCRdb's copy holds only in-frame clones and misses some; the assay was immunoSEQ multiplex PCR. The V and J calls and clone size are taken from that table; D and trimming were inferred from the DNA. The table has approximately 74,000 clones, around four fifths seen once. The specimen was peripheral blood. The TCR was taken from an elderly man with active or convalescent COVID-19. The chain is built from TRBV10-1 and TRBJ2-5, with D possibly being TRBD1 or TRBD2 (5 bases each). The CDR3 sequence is CATSGARVGTQYF. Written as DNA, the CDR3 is TGCGCCACCAGTGGGGCGAGGGTAGGGACCCAGTACTTC.